The present TCR beta chain was sequenced within a study of blood T cells in healthy people across ages. Every sample had a minimum of 6 million PBMCs isolated. CDR3 length equals 15 residues. Germline V lookup: CDR1 LGHNA, CDR2 YSLEER. With V trimmed by 0 bases and J by 7 bases, 6 bases remained unmatched. The authors ran a second PCR of 7 to 11 cycles using a sample-barcoded 5' primer and a J-beta primer mix. TCRdb ran MiXCR on the 5' RACE reads and lists one entry per CDR3 protein. Altogether some 1,500,000 distinct CDR3 sequences are present, around 40% being singletons, with the ten largest covering over 3.5%.

The material sequenced was blood. The clonotype was recovered from a woman aged 18 to 35 in good health. J is TRBJ2-3 and V is TRBV4-3; 8 nucleotides align to TRBD2. CDR3 nucleotide sequence: TGCGCCAGCAGCCAAGAGCGGGAGGCCCGGAATACGCAGTATTTT. Its protein is CASSQEREARNTQYF.